The 2 T cell receptor beta chains below come from one sample, sequenced in a study. TCRdb re-derived calls from the 5' RACE reads in MiXCR, one entry per CDR3 protein. The sample has around 34,000 distinct CDR3 sequences, 27% seen once; the top ten hold 2.3%. Treg sorting used a CD4+CD25+CD127-/low gate. What was sequenced was tumor-infiltrating Tregs sorted from the breast tumor. The receptors were gathered from a female donor with breast cancer.

Only a few counts were recorded for this clonotype. Written as DNA, the CDR3 is TGTGCCAGCAGGGGACTAGCGGGAGGCAACACCGGGGAGCTGTTTTTT. The encoded protein is CASRGLAGGNTGELFF. The chain employs TRBV12-3 or TRBV12-4 and TRBJ2-2, with 15 bases lining up with TRBD2. The CDR3 contains 16 residues. Unmatched junction bases numbered 1, after V lost 6 bases and J lost 2 bases.

As to this clonotype: A read error may explain this, as a much larger clone is one base away. The chain combines TRBV2 with TRBJ1-2; possible D gene TRBD1, 6 bases. In germline, CDR1 is SNHLY, CDR2 FYNNEI. Trimming removed 4 bases from V and 8 bases from J, with 14 bases in between. The CDR3 is 13 amino acids. The CDR3 DNA follows: TGTGCCAGCAGTGGGCTACAGGGAGGCGGCTACACCTTC. It translates to CASSGLQGGGYTF.